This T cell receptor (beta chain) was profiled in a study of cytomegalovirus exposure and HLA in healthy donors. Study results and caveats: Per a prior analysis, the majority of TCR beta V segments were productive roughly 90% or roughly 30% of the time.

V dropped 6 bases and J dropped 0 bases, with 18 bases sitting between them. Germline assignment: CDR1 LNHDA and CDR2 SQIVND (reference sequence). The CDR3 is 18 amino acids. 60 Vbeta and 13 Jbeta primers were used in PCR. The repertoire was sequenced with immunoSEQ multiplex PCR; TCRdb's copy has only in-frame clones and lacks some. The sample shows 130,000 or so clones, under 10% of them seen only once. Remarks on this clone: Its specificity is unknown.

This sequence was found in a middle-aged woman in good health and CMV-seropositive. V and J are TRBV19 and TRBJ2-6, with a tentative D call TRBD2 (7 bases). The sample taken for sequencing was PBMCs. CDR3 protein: CASSWGGTLLSGANVLTF. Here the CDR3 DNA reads TGTGCCAGTAGCTGGGGGGGGACACTCCTCTCTGGGGCCAACGTCCTGACTTTC.